This T cell receptor (beta chain) emerged from a study of blood T cell repertoires in COVID-19. Sequenced by immunoSEQ multiplex PCR; TCRdb stores in-frame clones only, minus some. The data hold 150,000 to 200,000 clones, with roughly 80% observed a single time. V was shortened by 0 bases and J by 0 bases, with 9 bases between the two germline ends. Germline V gene lookup returns CDR1 WSHSY and CDR2 SAAADI. The CDR3 is 15 residues long. This sequence joins TRBV10-2 and TRBJ2-7; TRBD1 might be the D (5 bases). The sequence derives from a man aged 50-60 years who had recovered from COVID-19. Material: PBMCs or T cells enriched from blood (not recorded which). The CDR3 here is CASSESDSFSYEQYF. The CDR3 DNA reads TGCGCCAGCAGTGAGTCCGACAGCTTCTCCTACGAGCAGTACTTC.